These T cell receptor beta chains were read from a single sample in a study of control samples from healthy donors and cancer patients. Sequenced by immunoSEQ multiplex PCR; TCRdb stores in-frame clones only, minus some. This table holds about 250,000 clones, approximately 80% found once. Sequencing was performed on PBMCs. These receptor sequences come from a woman aged 55-70 years with lung cancer. Each CDR3 is given with its conserved first and last residue. D genes are given only for firm matches. Size tells how often a clone was seen (once, few, many) or the class of an expanded clone, and some rows leave it out.

clone size,V gene,D gene,J gene,CDR3 DNA,CDR3 protein
.,TRBV28,TRBD2,TRBJ2-1,TGTGCCAGCAGTCCACTAGCGGCTTCTAATTACAATGAGCAGTTCTTC,CASSPLAASNYNEQFF
.,TRBV5-1,.,TRBJ2-5,TGCGCCAGCAGCTTCGGGGGGCGCCAAGAGACCCAGTACTTC,CASSFGGRQETQYF
.,TRBV5-1,.,TRBJ2-7,TGCGCCAGCAGCTCGTTGACCCAGAGCTCCTACGAGCAGTACTTC,CASSSLTQSSYEQYF
.,TRBV12-3/TRBV12-4,.,TRBJ1-2,TGTGCCAGCAGTTTAGATGGGACTGGCTACACCTTC,CASSLDGTGYTF
.,TRBV7-9,TRBD1,TRBJ1-4,TGTGCCAGCACCGGACAGGGCAATGAAAAACTGTTTTTT,CASTGQGNEKLFF
.,TRBV5-5,.,TRBJ1-6,TGTGCCAGCAGCCTCGGGGCAGCGGGGGGGAATTCACCCCTCCACTTT,CASSLGAAGGNSPLHF
once,TRBV24-1,.,TRBJ2-1,TGTGCCACCAGTGATTCCTTGTCCAGGCTCGCTAGCTCCTACAATGAGCAGTTCTTC,CATSDSLSRLASSYNEQFF
once,TRBV5-1,TRBD1,TRBJ1-2,TGCGCCAGCAGCATCGACAGGGACGGCGGTGGCTACACCTTC,CASSIDRDGGGYTF
.,TRBV10-3,.,TRBJ1-2,TGTGCCATCAGTGGGGGGGTGGACCGCTATGGCTACACCTTC,CAISGGVDRYGYTF
.,TRBV18,.,TRBJ1-3,TGTGCCAGCTCACCACTGGGAGATGCTGGAAACACCATATATTTT,CASSPLGDAGNTIYF
.,TRBV3-1/TRBV3-2,.,TRBJ1-5,TGTGCCAGCAGCCAAGAAGGGGGGAATCAGCCCCAGCATTTT,CASSQEGGNQPQHF
.,TRBV7-8,TRBD1,TRBJ1-5,TGTGCCAGCAGCTGGGGACAGGGGCCGTGGGACAATCAGCCCCAGCATTTT,CASSWGQGPWDNQPQHF
.,TRBV30,TRBD1,TRBJ2-7,TGTGCCTGGAGGGGGACAGGGGGCTACGAGCAGTACTTC,CAWRGTGGYEQYF
.,TRBV11-2,TRBD2,TRBJ2-3,TGTGCCAGCAGCCAGGGACTAGCGGGAATAGATACGCAGTATTTT,CASSQGLAGIDTQYF